This T cell receptor beta chain emerged from a study of response to subunit inactivated influenza vaccine. As concerns this clonotype: Its antigen is currently unknown.

Study results and limitations: The authors suggested that every seasonal influenza vaccination recruits few new T cells.

Germline CDR1 reads SQVTM; CDR2 reads ANQGSEA. The CDR3 contains 14 residues. V lost 0 bases, J lost 4 bases, and 12 bases lay in between. TCRdb redid the calling of the RT-PCR reads with MiXCR, one entry per CDR3 protein. The sample holds 300,000 to 350,000 distinct CDR3 sequences; 21% are singletons and the top ten take roughly 10%. The source was PBMCs from blood, collected less than 22 months after vaccination. The chain joins TRBV29-1 to TRBJ1-2, with D perhaps TRBD1 (5 bases). This TCR came from a man between 45 and 75 years old who received an inactivated influenza vaccine. The CDR3 region has the DNA TGCAGCGTTGAAGATCAGGGCCTCGGCTATGGCTACACCTTC. Translated, it gives CSVEDQGLGYGYTF.